This passage covers 5 T cell receptor beta chains from one sample sequenced in a study of cytomegalovirus exposure and HLA in healthy donors (dated by TCRdb to 2016 to 2017). The library came from the immunoSEQ multiplex PCR assay. For the multiplex PCR, a mixture combining 60 forward primers for TCR Vbeta segments and 13 reverse primers for TCR Jbeta segments was used. What TCRdb holds here is the immuneACCESS table cut down to in-frame rearrangements. Part of the clones is not present; checked against another copy, under half of the missing clones reflect an unresolved V gene, and the others are unexplained. The sample table records a few hundred thousand clones; around 79% of these occur just once. About 0.22% of the sample is held by the ten biggest clonotypes. The sample consisted of PBMCs. Every receptor here comes from a girl aged 2 to 10 in good health and CMV-seronegative.

The V and J genes are TRBV7-9 and TRBJ2-3; 8 bases fit TRBD1. The germline CDR1 and CDR2 sequences are SEHNR and FQNEAQ (reference sequence). The ends lost 5 bases at V and 2 bases at J; junction bases unmatched: 6. The CDR3 covers 15 residues. CDR3 in DNA: TGTGCCAGCAGCCTGACAGGGGCGAACACAGATACGCAGTATTTT. Translation: CASSLTGANTDTQYF.

The chain employs TRBV7-2 and TRBJ2-7, with 7 bases that match TRBD1. The germline V gene has CDR1 SGHTA and CDR2 FQGNSA. The CDR3 sequence is 14 residues long. The junction had 8 bases not matched to a gene; V was cut back by 4 bases and J by 5 bases. The DNA for the CDR3 is TGTGCCAGCAGCTCTACGACAGGGTCCCACGAGCAGTACTTC. Protein sequence: CASSSTTGSHEQYF.

This chain's CDR3 is CASSYTDTGGHFEAFF. CDR3 DNA sequence: TGTGCCAGCAGTTACACCGACACAGGGGGACATTTCGAAGCTTTCTTT. The V call is TRBV6-5, the J call TRBJ1-1, with TRBD1 matching 8 bases. Trimming took 2 bases from V and 8 from J; bases not matched to a gene: 13. Germline-derived CDR1 and CDR2 are MNHEY and SVGAGI. This CDR3 spans 16 amino acids.

The rearrangement links TRBV19 to TRBJ1-1, with TRBD1 as a possible D gene (5 bases). The length of the CDR3 is 13 residues. The V end was cut by 3 bases, the J end by 4 bases, with 9 bases between. Germline CDR1 reads LNHDA; CDR2 reads SQIVND (reference sequence). The CDR3 spells CASSISGFTEAFF. As DNA, the CDR3 is TGTGCCAGTAGTATCTCAGGGTTCACTGAAGCTTTCTTT.

The chain has TRBV4-1 and TRBJ1-2; D not certain. Trimming took off 1 base at V and 4 bases at J, with 16 bases between the two ends. The CDR3 is 16 amino acids. Germline CDR1 and CDR2: MGHRA and YSYEKL. For the CDR3, the DNA is TGCGCCAGCAGCCAAGTTTTGTCCCCCGAGGGCTATGGCTACACCTTC. Residues: CASSQVLSPEGYGYTF.